This TCR beta chain comes out of a study of blood T cell repertoires in COVID-19. Study background: COVID-19 samples from acute and convalescent phases originated in the United States, Italy and Spain. T cells, B-cell-depleted T cells, or PBMCs provided the cDNA or gDNA that served as material.

Here immunoSEQ multiplex PCR was the method, and the copy in TCRdb shows in-frame clones only, minus some. In the table there are roughly 17,000 clones, around 86% of which are singletons. Per germline, CDR1 LGHNA and CDR2 YSLEER. This CDR3 comprises 13 residues. The J segment lost 9 bases and the V segment lost 3 bases, leaving 4 bases of the junction unmatched. The gene calls are TRBV4-3 and TRBJ2-1; 8 bases are a match to TRBD1. Sequencing was done on a sample of peripheral blood. The TCR originated in a human donor in a cohort sampled during active COVID-19. CDR3 sequence: CASSHRTGGEQFF. The CDR3 region has the DNA TGCGCCAGCAGCCATCGCACAGGGGGTGAGCAGTTCTTC.